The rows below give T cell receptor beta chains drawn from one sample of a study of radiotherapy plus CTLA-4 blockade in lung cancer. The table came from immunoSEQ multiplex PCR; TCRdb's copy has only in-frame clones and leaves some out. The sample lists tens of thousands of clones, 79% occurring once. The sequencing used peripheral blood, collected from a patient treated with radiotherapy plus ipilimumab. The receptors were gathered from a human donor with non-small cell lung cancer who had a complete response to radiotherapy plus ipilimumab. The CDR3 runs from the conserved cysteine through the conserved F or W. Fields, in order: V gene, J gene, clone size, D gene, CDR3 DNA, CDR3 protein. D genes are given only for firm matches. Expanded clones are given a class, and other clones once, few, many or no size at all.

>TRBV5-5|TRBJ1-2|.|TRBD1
TGTGCCAGCAGCCGAGGGGGACAGATCTATGGCTACACCTTC
CASSRGGQIYGYTF
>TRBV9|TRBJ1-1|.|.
TGTGCCAGCAGTGACATCATGAACACTGAAGCTTTCTTT
CASSDIMNTEAFF
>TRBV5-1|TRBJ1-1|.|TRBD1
TGCGCCAGCTGGGGACAGCTGAACACTGAAGCTTTCTTT
CASWGQLNTEAFF
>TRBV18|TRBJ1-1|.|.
TGTGCCAGCTCACCACCTTTGACAGAGGACACTGAAGCTTTCTTT
CASSPPLTEDTEAFF
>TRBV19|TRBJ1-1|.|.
TGTGCCAGTAGATGGGACACTGAAGCTTTCTTT
CASRWDTEAFF
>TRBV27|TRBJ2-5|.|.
TGTGCCAGCAGTTTATATGGGGGGGAGACCCAGTACTTC
CASSLYGGETQYF
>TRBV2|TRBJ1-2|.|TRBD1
TGTGCCAGCAGTTCGGACAGGAACTATGGCTACACCTTC
CASSSDRNYGYTF
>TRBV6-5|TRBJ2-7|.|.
TGTGCCAGCTCTTACAGGGTCATAGGCGGGTACGAGCAGTACTTC
CASSYRVIGGYEQYF
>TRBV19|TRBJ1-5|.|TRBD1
TGTGCCAGTAGTATGTTGCAGGGGGTAAATCAGCCCCAGCATTTT
CASSMLQGVNQPQHF
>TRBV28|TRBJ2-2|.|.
TGTGCCAGCAGGCAAGGGGTGCCCGGGGAGCTGTTTTTT
CASRQGVPGELFF
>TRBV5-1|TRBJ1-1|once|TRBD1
TGCGCCAGCAGCTTGGAGGGGACAGCAAACACTGAAGCTTTCTTT
CASSLEGTANTEAFF
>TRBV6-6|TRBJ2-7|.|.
TGTGCCAGCAGTGCCCCGGGTGGGCCCTACGAGCAGTACTTC
CASSAPGGPYEQYF
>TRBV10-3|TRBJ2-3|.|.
TGTGCCATCAGTGGCACCACAGATACGCAGTATTTT
CAISGTTDTQYF
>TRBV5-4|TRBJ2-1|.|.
TGTGCCAGCAGTCATCCCGTGGACTCAAACAATGAGCAGTTCTTC
CASSHPVDSNNEQFF
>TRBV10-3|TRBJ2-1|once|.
TGTGCCATCAGTGATTGGTCAGAAGGAAATGAGCAGTTCTTC
CAISDWSEGNEQFF
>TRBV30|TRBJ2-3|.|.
TGTGCCTGGAGATGGGGTAGTCTTAACACAGATACGCAGTATTTT
CAWRWGSLNTDTQYF
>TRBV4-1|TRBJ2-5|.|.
TGCGCCAGCAGCCAGCCGACGGAGGGGGAGACCCAGTACTTC
CASSQPTEGETQYF
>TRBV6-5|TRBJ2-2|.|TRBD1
TGTGCCATCAGCCAACAGGGGGCTGTCACCGGGGAGCTGTTTTTT
CAISQQGAVTGELFF
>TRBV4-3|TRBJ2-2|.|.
TGCGCCAGCAGCCACCGCACCGGGGAGCTGTTTTTT
CASSHRTGELFF
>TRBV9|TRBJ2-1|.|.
TGTGCCAGCAGCGTAGGATCTGGGTTCCAAGAATGGGAGCAGTTCTTC
CASSVGSGFQEWEQFF
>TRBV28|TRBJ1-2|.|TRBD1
TGTGCCAGCAGTTTACAAACAGGGGGCCGCGGCTACACCTTC
CASSLQTGGRGYTF
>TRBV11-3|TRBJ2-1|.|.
TGTGCCAGCAGCTTAGTGACCGGGGGACGTGAGCAGTTCTTC
CASSLVTGGREQFF
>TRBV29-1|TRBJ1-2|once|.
TGCAGCGTTGAAATCAGGGGTACCTATGGCTACACCTTC
CSVEIRGTYGYTF